The following is a TCR beta chain sequence with its context. Its antigen target is currently unknown. No clone much larger than this one lies a single base away; base qualities are absent. Genomic DNA was extracted from sorted cells for sequencing of the TCRbeta CDR3 region. The immunoSEQ Assay was used for sequencing of TCRbeta CDR3 regions. As stored in TCRdb, this immuneACCESS dataset retains in-frame rearrangements with V and J assigned. A fraction of the clones does not appear; measured against another copy, unresolved V genes explain less than half of the discrepancy, and the remainder lacks a known reason. Recorded for this sample are some 76,000 clones; about 85% of them occurred a single time. About 1.8% of the sample is in the top ten clones. Including cysteine and phenylalanine, the CDR3 has 18 amino acids. Solely the CDR3 DNA is kept, with 54 bases framed from the first base. The germline V gene (reference sequence) specifies PRHDT as CDR1 and FYEKMQ as CDR2. Germline trimming amounts to 1 base on V and 6 bases on J, with 14 as the count of junction bases outside the gene matches.

Patients with a history of autoimmune disease or receiving systemic immunosuppression were excluded from the trial. Peripheral blood for TCR sequencing was collected from all dose cohorts at baseline, on cycle 4 day 1, and on cycle 7 day 1. Samples came from an open-label, multicenter, first-in-human phase I dose-escalation trial of ivuxolimab. Adults with locally advanced or metastatic head and neck squamous cell, hepatocellular, melanoma or renal cell carcinoma were enrolled in the trial. Before TCR sequencing, CD4+ T cells and CD8+ T cells from peripheral blood were sorted into separate populations. This sample is drawn from a study of OX40 agonist ivuxolimab in advanced cancers. Describing the broader study: Ivuxolimab was an agonistic, fully human IgG2 monoclonal antibody directed against OX40 (CD134), a costimulatory receptor. Of the approximately 54 dose-escalation patients, hepatocellular carcinoma was present in about 19, melanoma in around 15, renal cell carcinoma in 9 and head and neck cancer in 9. The paper reports the monotherapy dose-escalation portion (N ≈ 50 patients) of the phase I ivuxolimab trial. Intravenous ivuxolimab was administered to patients every 2 weeks at six dose levels: 0.01, 0.1, 0.3, 1.5, 3 and 10 mg/kg. Prior anti-PD-1, anti-PD-L1 or anti-CTLA-4 therapy was permitted, and approximately 40% of dose-escalation patients had received checkpoint inhibitors. The point of sequencing TCRbeta in the periphery was to test whether ivuxolimab changed TCR sequence diversity and drove clonal T-cell expansion. Partial responses occurred in three dose-escalation patients: two with cutaneous melanoma and one with hepatocellular carcinoma. A male proportion of nearly 85% and a mean age of around 60 years, ranging from roughly 23 to 79, were recorded for the dose-escalation cohort. The full study reports these points: At doses of 0.1 to 3.0 mg/kg, clonal expansion of both CD4+ and CD8+ blood T cells was observed from baseline to week 6. Which antigens the clonally expanded peripheral T cells were specific for was not determined. Low levels of normalized T-cell clonal expansion were also seen in some nonresponding patients. After ivuxolimab, expanded clones were on average more numerous among CD8+ T cells than among CD4+ T cells. Partial responders in the 0.1-3.0 mg/kg groups had among the lowest normalized peripheral clonal expansion, especially among CD8+ T cells.

The chain is assembled from TRBV13 and TRBJ2-1; 8 junctional bases match TRBD2. This TCR came from an adult with an advanced solid tumor such as melanoma, head and neck, liver or kidney cancer. The sequencing here drew on CD4+ or CD8+ T cells sorted from blood, taken in a trial of the OX40 agonist ivuxolimab. The nucleotide sequence is given as TGTGCCAGCAGCTTAGTGTGGGGCAGCGGGAGACCGGTCAATGAGCAGTTCTTC. Its amino acids are CASSLVWGSGRPVNEQFF.